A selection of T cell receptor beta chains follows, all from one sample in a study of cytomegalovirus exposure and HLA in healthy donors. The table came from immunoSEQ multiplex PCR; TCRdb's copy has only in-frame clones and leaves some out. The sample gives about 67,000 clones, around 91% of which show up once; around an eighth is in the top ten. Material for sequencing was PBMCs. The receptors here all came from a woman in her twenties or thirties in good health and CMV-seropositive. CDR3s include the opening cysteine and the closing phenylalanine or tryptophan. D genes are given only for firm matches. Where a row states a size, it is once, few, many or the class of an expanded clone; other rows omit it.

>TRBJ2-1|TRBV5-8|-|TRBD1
CASSPGTGDQNEQFF
TGTGCCAGCAGCCCCGGGACAGGGGATCAGAATGAGCAGTTCTTC
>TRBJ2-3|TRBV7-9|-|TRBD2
CASSFLAGGPSYTQYF
TGTGCCAGCAGCTTCCTAGCGGGAGGGCCCTCGTATACGCAGTATTTT
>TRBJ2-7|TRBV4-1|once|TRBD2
CASSQDPIAGGPAREQYF
TGCGCCAGCAGCCAAGATCCCATAGCGGGAGGACCCGCCCGGGAGCAGTACTTC
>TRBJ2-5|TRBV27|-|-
CASSFGLRASQYF
TGTGCCAGCAGTTTTGGGTTGAGGGCGTCCCAGTACTTC
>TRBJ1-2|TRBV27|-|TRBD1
CASSPIDRGYGYTF
TGTGCCAGCAGCCCGATCGACAGGGGGTATGGCTACACCTTC
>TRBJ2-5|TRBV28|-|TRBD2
CASSPLIGASGTSHGQETQYF
TGTGCCAGCAGCCCCTTGATCGGGGCTAGCGGGACTTCACATGGTCAAGAGACCCAGTACTTC
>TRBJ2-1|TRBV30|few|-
CAWKLQGGGNEQFF
TGTGCCTGGAAGCTCCAGGGTGGAGGGAATGAGCAGTTCTTC
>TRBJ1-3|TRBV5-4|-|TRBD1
CASSLIDTGTAFGNTIYF
TGTGCCAGCAGCTTGATCGACACCGGGACAGCCTTCGGAAACACCATATATTTT
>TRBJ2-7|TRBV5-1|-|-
CASSLARSSYEQYF
TGCGCCAGCAGCTTGGCCAGGTCCTCCTACGAGCAGTACTTC
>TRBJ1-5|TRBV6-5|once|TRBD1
CASRGQPNQPQHF
TGTGCCAGCAGGGGACAGCCTAATCAGCCCCAGCATTTT
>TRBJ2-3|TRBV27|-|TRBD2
CASSPGLAGTDTQYF
TGTGCCAGCAGCCCGGGACTAGCGGGCACAGATACGCAGTATTTT
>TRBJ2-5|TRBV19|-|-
CASSYSRQETQYF
TGTGCCAGTAGTTACAGCCGACAAGAGACCCAGTACTTC
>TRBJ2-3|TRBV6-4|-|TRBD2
CASSRAGGTDTQYF
TGTGCCAGCTCTAGAGCGGGAGGCACAGATACGCAGTATTTT
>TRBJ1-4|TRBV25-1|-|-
CASSDIRWSEKLFF
TGTGCCAGCAGTGATATCCGGTGGAGCGAAAAACTGTTTTTT
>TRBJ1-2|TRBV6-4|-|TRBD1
CASSDLLRTGSLYGYTF
TGTGCCAGCAGTGATCTCTTAAGGACAGGGTCCCTTTATGGCTACACCTTC
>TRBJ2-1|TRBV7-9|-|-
CASSPRVPLGASYNEQFF
TGTGCCAGCAGCCCCCGGGTCCCACTGGGGGCATCCTACAATGAGCAGTTCTTC
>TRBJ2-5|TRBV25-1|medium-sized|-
CASSGGLETQYF
TGTGCCAGCAGTGGGGGGCTCGAGACCCAGTACTTC
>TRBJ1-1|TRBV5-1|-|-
CASSADWLNTEAFF
TGCGCCAGCAGCGCCGACTGGCTGAACACTGAAGCTTTCTTT
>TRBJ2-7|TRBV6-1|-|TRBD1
CASSERTGPYEQYF
TGTGCCAGCAGTGAAAGGACAGGACCCTACGAGCAGTACTTC
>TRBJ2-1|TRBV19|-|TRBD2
CASTPGLAGYNEQFF
TGTGCCAGTACCCCGGGACTAGCGGGGTACAATGAGCAGTTCTTC
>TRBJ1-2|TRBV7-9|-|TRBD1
CASSLTGQGFFNYGYTF
TGTGCCAGCAGCTTAACGGGACAGGGATTTTTTAACTATGGCTACACCTTC
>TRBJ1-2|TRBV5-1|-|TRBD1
CASSLNRGHHYGYTF
TGCGCCAGCAGCTTGAACAGGGGACATCACTATGGCTACACCTTC
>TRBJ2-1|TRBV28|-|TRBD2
CASSLLGGGNEQFF
TGTGCCAGCAGTTTATTAGGCGGGGGCAATGAGCAGTTCTTC
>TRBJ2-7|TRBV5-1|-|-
CASSLGAGRYYEQYF
TGCGCCAGCAGCTTGGGGGCGGGACGCTACTACGAGCAGTACTTC
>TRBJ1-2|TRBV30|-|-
CARGRLSYGYTF
TGTGCGCGGGGACGCCTTTCTTATGGCTACACCTTC
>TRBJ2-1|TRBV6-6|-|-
CASSRPQGLYNEQFF
TGTGCCAGCAGTCGTCCACAGGGTCTCTACAATGAGCAGTTCTTC
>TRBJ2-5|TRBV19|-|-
CASASGDTQYF
TGTGCCAGTGCCTCCGGGGATACCCAGTACTTC
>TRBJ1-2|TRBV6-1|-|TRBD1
CATVLGQGLGYTF
TGTGCCACCGTCCTCGGACAGGGTTTGGGCTACACCTTC
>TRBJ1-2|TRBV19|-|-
CASSISGFGYTF
TGTGCCAGTAGTATATCAGGGTTTGGCTACACCTTC
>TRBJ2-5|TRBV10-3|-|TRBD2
CATKRTSGKYQETQYF
TGTGCCACCAAAAGGACTAGCGGGAAGTACCAAGAGACCCAGTACTTC
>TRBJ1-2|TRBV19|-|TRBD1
CASSKTDRASYYGYTF
TGTGCCAGTAGTAAAACGGACAGGGCTAGTTATTATGGCTACACCTTC
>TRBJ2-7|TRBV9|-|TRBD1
CASSSPRQGGAYEQYF
TGTGCCAGCAGCTCGCCCAGACAGGGGGGGGCCTACGAGCAGTACTTC
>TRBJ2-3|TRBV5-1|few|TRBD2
CASSLGGTSRTGTDTQYF
TGCGCCAGCAGCTTGGGAGGGACTAGCCGTACCGGGACAGATACGCAGTATTTT
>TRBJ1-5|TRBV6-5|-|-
CASSYSPNSNQPQHF
TGTGCCAGCAGTTACTCCCCAAACTCCAATCAGCCCCAGCATTTT
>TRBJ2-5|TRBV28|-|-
CASSLWGAQETQYF
TGTGCCAGCAGTTTATGGGGAGCCCAAGAGACCCAGTACTTC
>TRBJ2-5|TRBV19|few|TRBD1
CASRTTGEETQYF
TGTGCCAGTAGAACAACAGGGGAGGAGACCCAGTACTTC
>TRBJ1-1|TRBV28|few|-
CASSPNTEAFF
TGTGCCAGCAGCCCTAACACTGAAGCTTTCTTT
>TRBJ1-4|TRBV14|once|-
CASSQYRREKLFF
TGTGCCAGCAGCCAATACCGCAGGGAAAAACTGTTTTTT
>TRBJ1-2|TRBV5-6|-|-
CASSLVVGLTTDGYTF
TGTGCCAGCAGCTTGGTCGTGGGCCTAACGACGGATGGCTACACCTTC
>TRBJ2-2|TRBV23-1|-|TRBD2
CARPSTSTNTGELFF
TGCGCCAGACCATCGACTAGCACGAACACCGGGGAGCTGTTTTTT
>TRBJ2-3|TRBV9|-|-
CASSVYGSTDTQYF
TGTGCCAGCAGCGTTTACGGTTCCACAGATACGCAGTATTTT
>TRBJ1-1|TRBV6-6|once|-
CASSYSTGGYTEAFF
TGTGCCAGCAGTTACTCGACGGGGGGGTACACTGAAGCTTTCTTT
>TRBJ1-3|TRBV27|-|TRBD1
CASSLPGGSGNTIYF
TGTGCCAGCAGTCTTCCAGGGGGCTCTGGAAACACCATATATTTT
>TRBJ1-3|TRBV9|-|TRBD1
CASSDKQRGRGYVSGNTIYF
TGTGCCAGCAGCGACAAGCAGAGGGGCAGGGGGTATGTCTCGGGAAACACCATATATTTT
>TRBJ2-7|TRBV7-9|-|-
CASTPRQRVYEQYF
TGTGCCAGCACCCCCCGACAGCGAGTCTACGAGCAGTACTTC
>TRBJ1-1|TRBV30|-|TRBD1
CAWNGQGALTEAFF
TGTGCCTGGAACGGACAGGGGGCGCTCACTGAAGCTTTCTTT
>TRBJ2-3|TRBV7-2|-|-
CASSPYSLFRVNTQYF
TGTGCCAGCAGCCCTTATAGCCTCTTCCGGGTGAATACGCAGTATTTT
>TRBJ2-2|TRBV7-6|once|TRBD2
CASSVGTRGWSGELFF
TGTGCCAGCAGCGTCGGGACTAGAGGCTGGAGCGGGGAGCTGTTTTTT
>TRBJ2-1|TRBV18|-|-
CASSVAEYSYNEQFF
TGTGCCAGCTCTGTAGCGGAATACTCCTACAATGAGCAGTTCTTC